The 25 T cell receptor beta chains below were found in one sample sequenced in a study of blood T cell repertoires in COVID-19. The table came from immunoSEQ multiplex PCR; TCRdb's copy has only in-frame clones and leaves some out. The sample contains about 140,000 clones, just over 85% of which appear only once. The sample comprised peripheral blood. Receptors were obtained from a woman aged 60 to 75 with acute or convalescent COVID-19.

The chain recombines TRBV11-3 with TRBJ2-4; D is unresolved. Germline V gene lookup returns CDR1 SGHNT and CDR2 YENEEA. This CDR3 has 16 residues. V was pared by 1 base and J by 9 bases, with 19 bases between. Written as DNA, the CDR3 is TGTGCCAGCAGCTTAGGCGGAATCCAAATCGGTGGCATTCAGTACTTC. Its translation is CASSLGGIQIGGIQYF.

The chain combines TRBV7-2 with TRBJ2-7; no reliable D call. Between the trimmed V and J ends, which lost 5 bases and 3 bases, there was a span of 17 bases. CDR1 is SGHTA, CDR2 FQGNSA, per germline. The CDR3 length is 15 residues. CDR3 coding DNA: TGTGCCAGCAGCCCCGGGTCGCAGATGGGCTACGAGCAGTACTTC. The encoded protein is CASSPGSQMGYEQYF. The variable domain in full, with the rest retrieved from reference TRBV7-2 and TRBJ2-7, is GAGVSQSPSNKVTEKGKDVELRCDPISGHTALYWYRQSLGQGLEFLIYFQGNSAPDKSGLPSDRFSAERTGGSVSTLTIQRTQQEDSAVYLCASSPGSQMGYEQYFGPGTRLTVT.

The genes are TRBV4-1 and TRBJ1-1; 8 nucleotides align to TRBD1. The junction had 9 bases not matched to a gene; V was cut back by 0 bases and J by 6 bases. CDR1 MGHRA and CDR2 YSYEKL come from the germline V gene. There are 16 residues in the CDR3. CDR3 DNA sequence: TGCGCCAGCAGCCAAGATACGGACAGGGTAATCTCTGAAGCTTTCTTT. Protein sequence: CASSQDTDRVISEAFF.

The CDR3 nucleotides read TGTGCCAGCAGTTTGCAGGAATCCTATGGCTACACCTTC. Its translation: CASSLQESYGYTF. The chain carries TRBV12-3 or TRBV12-4 and TRBJ1-2, with D hard to call. Trimming took off 3 bases at V and 4 bases at J, with 9 bases between the two ends. The CDR3 has 13 amino acids.

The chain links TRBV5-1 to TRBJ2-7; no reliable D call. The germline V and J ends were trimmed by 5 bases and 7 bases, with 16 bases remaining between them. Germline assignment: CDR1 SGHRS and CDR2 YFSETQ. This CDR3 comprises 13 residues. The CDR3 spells CASRQFLYGEQYF. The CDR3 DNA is TGCGCCAGCAGACAGTTTTTATATGGTGAGCAGTACTTC.

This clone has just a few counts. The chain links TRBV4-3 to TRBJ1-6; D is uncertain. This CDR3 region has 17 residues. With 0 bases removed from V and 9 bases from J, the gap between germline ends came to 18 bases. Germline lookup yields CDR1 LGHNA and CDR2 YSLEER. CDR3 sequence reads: CASSQDPQGGSPSPLHF. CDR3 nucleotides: TGCGCCAGCAGCCAAGATCCCCAAGGAGGGAGCCCTTCACCCCTCCACTTT.

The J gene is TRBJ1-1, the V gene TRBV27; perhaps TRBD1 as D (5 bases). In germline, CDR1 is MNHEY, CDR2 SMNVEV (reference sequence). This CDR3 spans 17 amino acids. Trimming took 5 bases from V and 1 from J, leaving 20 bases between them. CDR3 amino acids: CASSRVISQGGNTEAFF. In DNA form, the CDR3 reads TGTGCCAGCAGTCGAGTTATCAGCCAGGGCGGGAACACTGAAGCTTTCTTT.

CDR3 protein: CASSATGGGYEQYF. As DNA, the CDR3 is TGTGCCAGCAGCGCGACAGGGGGCGGGTACGAGCAGTACTTC. The rearrangement joins TRBV6-5 to TRBJ2-7, with 10 bases aligning to TRBD1. Germline V gene sequence: CDR1 MNHEY, CDR2 SVGAGI. This CDR3 spans 14 amino acids. V lost 6 bases, J lost 4 bases, and 6 bases stayed unmatched.

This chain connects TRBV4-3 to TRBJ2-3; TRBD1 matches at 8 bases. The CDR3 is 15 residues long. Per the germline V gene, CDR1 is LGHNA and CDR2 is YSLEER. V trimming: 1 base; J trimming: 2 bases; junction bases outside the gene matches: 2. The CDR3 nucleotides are TGCGCCAGCAGCCAAGGACAGGGGCCCACAGATACGCAGTATTTT. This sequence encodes CASSQGQGPTDTQYF.

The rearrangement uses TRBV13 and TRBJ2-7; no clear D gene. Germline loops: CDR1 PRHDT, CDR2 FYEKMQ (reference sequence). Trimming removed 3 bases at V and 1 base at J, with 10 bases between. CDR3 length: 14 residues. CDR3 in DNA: TGTGCCAGCAGCTTGAGTGGAGTGTCCTACGAGCAGTACTTC. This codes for CASSLSGVSYEQYF.

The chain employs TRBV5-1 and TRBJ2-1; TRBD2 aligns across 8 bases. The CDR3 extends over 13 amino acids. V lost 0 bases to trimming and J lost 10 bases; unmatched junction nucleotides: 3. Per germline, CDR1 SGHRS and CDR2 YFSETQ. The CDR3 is CASSLGSSGEQFF. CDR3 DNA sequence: TGCGCCAGCAGCTTGGGATCTAGCGGGGAGCAGTTCTTC.

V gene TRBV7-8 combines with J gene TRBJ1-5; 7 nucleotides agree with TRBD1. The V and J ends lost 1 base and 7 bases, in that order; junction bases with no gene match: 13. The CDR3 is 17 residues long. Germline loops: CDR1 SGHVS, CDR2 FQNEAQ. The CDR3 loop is CASSLEFRQGLKQPQHF. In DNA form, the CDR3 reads TGTGCCAGCAGCTTAGAATTCAGACAGGGACTTAAGCAGCCCCAGCATTTT.

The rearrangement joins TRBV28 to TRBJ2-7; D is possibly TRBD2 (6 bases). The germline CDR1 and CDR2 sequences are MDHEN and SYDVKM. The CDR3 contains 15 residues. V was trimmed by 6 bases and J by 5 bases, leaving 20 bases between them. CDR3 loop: CASSSGAMGGDEQYF. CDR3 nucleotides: TGTGCCAGCAGCTCTGGGGCCATGGGAGGCGACGAGCAGTACTTC.

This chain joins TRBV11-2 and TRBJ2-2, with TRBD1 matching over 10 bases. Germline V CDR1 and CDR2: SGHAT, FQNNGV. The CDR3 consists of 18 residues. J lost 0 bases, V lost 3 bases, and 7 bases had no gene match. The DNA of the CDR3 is TGTGCCAGCAGCTTGTTAGACAGGGGGCCCACGAACACCGGGGAGCTGTTTTTT. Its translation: CASSLLDRGPTNTGELFF.

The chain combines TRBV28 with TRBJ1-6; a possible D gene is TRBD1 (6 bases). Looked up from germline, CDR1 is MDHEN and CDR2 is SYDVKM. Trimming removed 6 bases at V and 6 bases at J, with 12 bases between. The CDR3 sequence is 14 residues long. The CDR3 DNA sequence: TGTGCCAGCAGGTGGACAGCTTTTAATTCACCCCTCCACTTT. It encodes CASRWTAFNSPLHF.

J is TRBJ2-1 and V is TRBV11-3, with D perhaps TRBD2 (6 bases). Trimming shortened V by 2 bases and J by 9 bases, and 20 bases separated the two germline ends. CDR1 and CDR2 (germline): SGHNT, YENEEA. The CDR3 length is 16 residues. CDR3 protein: CASSLLSGPQGGEQFF. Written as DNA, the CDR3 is TGTGCCAGCAGCTTATTATCAGGGCCCCAGGGAGGTGAGCAGTTCTTC.

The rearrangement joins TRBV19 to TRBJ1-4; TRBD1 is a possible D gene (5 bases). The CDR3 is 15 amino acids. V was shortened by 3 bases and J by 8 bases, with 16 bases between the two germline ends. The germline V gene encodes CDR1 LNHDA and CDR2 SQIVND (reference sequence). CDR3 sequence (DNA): TGTGCCAGTAGTATGGAGCTGGGGCTTAGCGAAAAACTGTTTTTT. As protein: CASSMELGLSEKLFF.

This chain's CDR3 is CASSPTGDRVINEQFF. CDR3 coding DNA: TGCGCCAGCAGTCCTACGGGGGACAGGGTAATCAATGAGCAGTTCTTC. The chain employs TRBV5-1 and TRBJ2-1, with 9 bases aligning to TRBD1. The length of the CDR3 is 16 residues. Looked up from germline, CDR1 is SGHRS and CDR2 is YFSETQ. Trimming removed 5 bases from V and 6 bases from J; junction bases left unmatched: 12.

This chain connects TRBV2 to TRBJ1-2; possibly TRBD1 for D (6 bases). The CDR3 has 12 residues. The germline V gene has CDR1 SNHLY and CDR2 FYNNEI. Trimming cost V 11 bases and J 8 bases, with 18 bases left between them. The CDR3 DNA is TGTGCCGGATTGGGACATAAGGTCGGCTACACCTTC. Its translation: CAGLGHKVGYTF.

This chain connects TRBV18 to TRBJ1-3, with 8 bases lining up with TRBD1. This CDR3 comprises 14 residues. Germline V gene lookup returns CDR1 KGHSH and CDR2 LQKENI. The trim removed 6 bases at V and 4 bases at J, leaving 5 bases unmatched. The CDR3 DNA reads TGTGCCAGCTCCCAGGGGGCCGACGGAAACACCATATATTTT. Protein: CASSQGADGNTIYF. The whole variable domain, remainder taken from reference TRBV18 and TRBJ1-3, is NAGVMQNPRHLVRRRGQEARLRCSPMKGHSHVYWYRQLPEEGLKFMVYLQKENIIDESGMPKERFSAEFPKEGPSILRIQQVVRGDSAAYFCASSQGADGNTIYFGEGSWLTVV.

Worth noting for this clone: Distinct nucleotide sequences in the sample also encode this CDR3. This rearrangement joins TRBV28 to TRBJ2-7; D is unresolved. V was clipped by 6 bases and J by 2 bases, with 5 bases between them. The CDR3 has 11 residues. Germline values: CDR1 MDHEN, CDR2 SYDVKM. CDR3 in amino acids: CASSPTYEQYF. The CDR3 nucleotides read TGTGCCAGCAGCCCTACCTACGAGCAGTACTTC.

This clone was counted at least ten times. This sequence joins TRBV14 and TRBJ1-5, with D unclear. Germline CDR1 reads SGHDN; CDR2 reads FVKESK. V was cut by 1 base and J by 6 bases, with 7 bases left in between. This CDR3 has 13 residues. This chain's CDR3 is CASSQGLAQPQHF. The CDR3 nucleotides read TGTGCCAGCAGCCAAGGACTGGCTCAGCCCCAGCATTTT.

This CDR3 reads CASSRDRTQYEQYF. The DNA for the CDR3 is TGTGCCAGCAGCCGGGACAGAACCCAGTACGAGCAGTACTTC. The chain is built from TRBV11-2 and TRBJ2-7; TRBD1 matches 7 bases. This CDR3 has 14 residues. Germline trimming cut 5 bases from V and 4 bases from J; bases unmatched to any gene: 8. The germline V gene has CDR1 SGHAT and CDR2 FQNNGV.

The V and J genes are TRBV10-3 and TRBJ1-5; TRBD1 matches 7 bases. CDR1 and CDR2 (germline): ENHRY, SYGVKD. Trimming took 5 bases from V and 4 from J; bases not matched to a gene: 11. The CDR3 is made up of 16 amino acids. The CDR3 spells CAISSQGGQRNQPQHF. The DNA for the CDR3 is TGTGCCATCAGTTCGCAAGGGGGACAGCGAAATCAGCCCCAGCATTTT.

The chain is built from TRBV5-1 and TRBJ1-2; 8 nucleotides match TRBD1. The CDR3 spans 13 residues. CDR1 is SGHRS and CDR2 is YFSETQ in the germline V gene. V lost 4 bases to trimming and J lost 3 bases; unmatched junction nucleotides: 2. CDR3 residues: CASSPGQDYGYTF. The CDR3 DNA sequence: TGCGCCAGCAGCCCGGGACAGGACTATGGCTACACCTTC.